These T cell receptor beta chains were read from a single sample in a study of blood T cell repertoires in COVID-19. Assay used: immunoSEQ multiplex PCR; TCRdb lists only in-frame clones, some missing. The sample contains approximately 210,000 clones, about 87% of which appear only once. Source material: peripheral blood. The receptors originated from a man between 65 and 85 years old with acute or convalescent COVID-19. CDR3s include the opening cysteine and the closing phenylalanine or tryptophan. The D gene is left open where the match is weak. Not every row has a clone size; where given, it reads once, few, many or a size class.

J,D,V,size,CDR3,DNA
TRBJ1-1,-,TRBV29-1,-,CSVLSGAEAFF,TGCAGCGTCCTTTCCGGTGCTGAAGCTTTCTTT
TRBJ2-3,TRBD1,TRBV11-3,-,CASSRRTGATDTQYF,TGTGCCAGCAGCCGACGGACAGGGGCAACAGATACGCAGTATTTT
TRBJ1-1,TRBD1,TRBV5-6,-,CASSWDRGRMNTEAFF,TGTGCCAGCAGCTGGGACAGGGGGCGTATGAACACTGAAGCTTTCTTT
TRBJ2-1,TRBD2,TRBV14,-,CASSSGTSRNNEQFF,TGTGCCAGCAGCTCCGGGACTAGCAGAAACAATGAGCAGTTCTTC
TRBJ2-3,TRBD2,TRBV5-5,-,CASSLGTSASTDTQYF,TGTGCCAGCAGCTTGGGGACTAGCGCCAGCACAGATACGCAGTATTTT
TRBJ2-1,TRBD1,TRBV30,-,CAWSAGQHEQFF,TGTGCCTGGAGTGCGGGACAGCATGAGCAGTTCTTC
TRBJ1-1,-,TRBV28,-,CASSLSPPTRDTEAFF,TGTGCCAGCAGTTTAAGTCCGCCAACCAGGGACACTGAAGCTTTCTTT
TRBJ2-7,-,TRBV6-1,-,CASSESGGLYEQYF,TGTGCCAGCAGTGAGAGTGGCGGACTCTACGAGCAGTACTTC
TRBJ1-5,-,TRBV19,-,CASSIDLGFAAGQPQHF,TGTGCCAGTAGTATAGATCTAGGATTCGCGGCAGGGCAGCCCCAGCATTTT
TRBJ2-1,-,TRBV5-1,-,CASSVSDDYNEQFF,TGCGCCAGCAGCGTTAGCGATGACTACAATGAGCAGTTCTTC
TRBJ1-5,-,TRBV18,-,CASSPPGGINQPQHF,TGTGCCAGCTCACCACCGGGGGGGATCAATCAGCCCCAGCATTTT
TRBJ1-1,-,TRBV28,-,CASKFIRTEAFF,TGTGCCAGCAAGTTTATTCGGACTGAAGCTTTCTTT
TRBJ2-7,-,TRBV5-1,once,CASSLPNRAIISEQYF,TGCGCCAGCAGCTTACCGAACAGGGCAATCATCTCCGAGCAGTACTTC
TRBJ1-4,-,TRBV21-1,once,CASLPDREKLFF,TGTGCCAGCCTACCTGATCGTGAAAAACTGTTTTTT
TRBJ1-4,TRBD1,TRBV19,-,CASSRQGLGGEKLFF,TGTGCCAGTAGTCGACAGGGGCTTGGTGGTGAAAAACTGTTTTTT
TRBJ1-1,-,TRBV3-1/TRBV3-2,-,CASSQEMGGTEAFF,TGTGCCAGCAGCCAAGAGATGGGGGGGACTGAAGCTTTCTTT